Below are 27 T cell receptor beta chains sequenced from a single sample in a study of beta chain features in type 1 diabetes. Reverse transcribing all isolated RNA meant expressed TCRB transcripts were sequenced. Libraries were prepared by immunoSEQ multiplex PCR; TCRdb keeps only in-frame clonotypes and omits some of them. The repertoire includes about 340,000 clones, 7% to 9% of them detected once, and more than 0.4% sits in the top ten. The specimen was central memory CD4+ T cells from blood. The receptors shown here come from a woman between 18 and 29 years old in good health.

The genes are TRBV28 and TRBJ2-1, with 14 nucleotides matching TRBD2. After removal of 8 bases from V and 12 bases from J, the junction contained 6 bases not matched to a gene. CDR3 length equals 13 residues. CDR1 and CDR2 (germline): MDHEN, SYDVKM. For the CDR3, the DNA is TGTGCCAGCGGGACTAGCGGGAGTCAATGGCAGTTCTTC. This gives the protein CASGTSGSQWQFF.

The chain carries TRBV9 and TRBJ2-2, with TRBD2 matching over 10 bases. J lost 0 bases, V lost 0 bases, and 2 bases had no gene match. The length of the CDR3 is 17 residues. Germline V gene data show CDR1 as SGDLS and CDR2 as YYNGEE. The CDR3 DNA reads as TGTGCCAGCAGCGTAGGAGCGGGAGGGCCGAACACCGGGGAGCTGTTTTTT. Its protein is CASSVGAGGPNTGELFF.

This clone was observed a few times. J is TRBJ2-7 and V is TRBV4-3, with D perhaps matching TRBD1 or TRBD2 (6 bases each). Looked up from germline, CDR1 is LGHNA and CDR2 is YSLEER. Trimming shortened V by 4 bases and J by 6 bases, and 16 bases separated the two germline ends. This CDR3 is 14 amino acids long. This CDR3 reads CASSRETRGSEQYF. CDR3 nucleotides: TGCGCCAGCAGCCGGGAGACTAGGGGGTCCGAGCAGTACTTC.

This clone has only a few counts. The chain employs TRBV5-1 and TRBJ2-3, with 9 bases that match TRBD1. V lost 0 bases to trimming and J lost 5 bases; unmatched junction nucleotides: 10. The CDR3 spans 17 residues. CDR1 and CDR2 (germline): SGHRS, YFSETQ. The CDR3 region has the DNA TGCGCCAGCAGCTTGGCCGTTACAGGGGGCGCCTTAGATACGCAGTATTTT. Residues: CASSLAVTGGALDTQYF.

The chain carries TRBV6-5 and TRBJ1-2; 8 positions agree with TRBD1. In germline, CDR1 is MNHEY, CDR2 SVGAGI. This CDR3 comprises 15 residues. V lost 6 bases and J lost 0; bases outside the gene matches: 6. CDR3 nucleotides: TGTGCCAGCAGCCCCGGGACAGGTTCTAACTATGGCTACACCTTC. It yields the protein CASSPGTGSNYGYTF.

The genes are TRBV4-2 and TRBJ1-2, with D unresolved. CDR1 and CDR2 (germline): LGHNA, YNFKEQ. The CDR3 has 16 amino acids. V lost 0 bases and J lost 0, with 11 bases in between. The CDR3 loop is CASSQDPGGTNYGYTF. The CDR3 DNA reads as TGTGCCAGCAGCCAAGATCCGGGAGGGACTAACTATGGCTACACCTTC.

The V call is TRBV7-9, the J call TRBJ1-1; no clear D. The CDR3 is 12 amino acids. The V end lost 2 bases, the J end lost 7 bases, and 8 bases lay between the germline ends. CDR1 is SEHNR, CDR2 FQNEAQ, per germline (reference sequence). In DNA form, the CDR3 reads TGTGCCAGCAGCTTATTATGGGGTGAAGCTTTCTTT. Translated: CASSLLWGEAFF.

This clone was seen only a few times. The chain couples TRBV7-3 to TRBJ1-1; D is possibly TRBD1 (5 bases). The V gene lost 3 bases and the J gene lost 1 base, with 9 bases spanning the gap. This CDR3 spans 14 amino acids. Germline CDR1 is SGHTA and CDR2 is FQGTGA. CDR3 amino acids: CASSLGTENTEAFF. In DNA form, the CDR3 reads TGTGCCAGCAGCTTGGGGACCGAGAACACTGAAGCTTTCTTT.

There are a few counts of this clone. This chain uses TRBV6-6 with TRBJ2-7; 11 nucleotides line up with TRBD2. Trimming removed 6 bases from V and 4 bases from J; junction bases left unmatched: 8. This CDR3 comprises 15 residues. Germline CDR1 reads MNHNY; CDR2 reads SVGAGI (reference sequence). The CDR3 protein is CASRSPGLAEYEQYF. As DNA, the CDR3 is TGTGCCAGCAGATCTCCGGGACTAGCGGAATACGAGCAGTACTTC.

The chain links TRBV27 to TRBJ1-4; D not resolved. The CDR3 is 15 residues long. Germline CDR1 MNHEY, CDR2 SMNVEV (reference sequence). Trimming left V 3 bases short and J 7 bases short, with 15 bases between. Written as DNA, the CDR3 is TGTGCCAGCAGTTTTATAGGACGAGGAACTGAAAAACTGTTTTTT. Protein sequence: CASSFIGRGTEKLFF. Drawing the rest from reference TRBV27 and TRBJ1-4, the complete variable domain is EAQVTQNPRYLITVTGKKLTVTCSQNMNHEYMSWYRQDPGLGLRQIYYSMNVEVTDKGDVPEGYKVSRKEKRNFPLILESPSPNQTSLYFCASSFIGRGTEKLFFGSGTQLSVL.

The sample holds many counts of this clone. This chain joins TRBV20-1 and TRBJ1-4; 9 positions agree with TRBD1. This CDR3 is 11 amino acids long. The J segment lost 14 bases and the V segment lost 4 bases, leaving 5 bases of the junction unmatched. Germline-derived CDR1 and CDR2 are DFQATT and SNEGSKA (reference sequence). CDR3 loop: CSATPGQGLFF. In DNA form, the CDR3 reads TGCAGTGCTACCCCCGGACAGGGGCTGTTTTTT.

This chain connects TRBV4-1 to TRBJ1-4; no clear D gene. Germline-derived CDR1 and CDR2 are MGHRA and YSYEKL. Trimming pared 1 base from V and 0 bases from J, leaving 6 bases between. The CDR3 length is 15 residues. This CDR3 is CASSQGHATNEKLFF. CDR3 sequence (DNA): TGCGCCAGCAGCCAAGGACATGCAACTAATGAAAAACTGTTTTTT.

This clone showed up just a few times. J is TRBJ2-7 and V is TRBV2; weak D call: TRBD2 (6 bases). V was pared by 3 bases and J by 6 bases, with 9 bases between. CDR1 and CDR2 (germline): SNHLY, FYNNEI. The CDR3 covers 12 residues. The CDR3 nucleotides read TGTGCCAGCAGTGATCGGGACTTCGAGCAGTACTTC. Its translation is CASSDRDFEQYF. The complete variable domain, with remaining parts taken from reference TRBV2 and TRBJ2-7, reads EPEVTQTPSHQVTQMGQEVILRCVPISNHLYFYWYRQILGQKVEFLVSFYNNEISEKSEIFDDQFSVERPDGSNFTLKIRSTKLEDSAMYFCASSDRDFEQYFGPGTRLTVT.

The CDR3 loop reads CASSFPRTGKIGETQYF. The CDR3 DNA follows: TGTGCCAGCAGTTTCCCCCGGACAGGAAAAATAGGGGAGACCCAGTACTTC. The genes are TRBV28 and TRBJ2-5, with TRBD1 matching over 7 bases. Germline-derived CDR1 and CDR2 are MDHEN and SYDVKM. The CDR3 totals 17 residues. Germline trimming cut 3 bases from V and 5 bases from J; bases unmatched to any gene: 15.

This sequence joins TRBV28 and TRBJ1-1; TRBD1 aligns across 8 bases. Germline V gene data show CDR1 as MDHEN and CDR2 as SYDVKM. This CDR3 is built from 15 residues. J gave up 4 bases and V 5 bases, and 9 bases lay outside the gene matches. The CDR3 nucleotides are TGTGCCAGCAGTATACCGGACAGGGTATCCACTGAAGCTTTCTTT. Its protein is CASSIPDRVSTEAFF.

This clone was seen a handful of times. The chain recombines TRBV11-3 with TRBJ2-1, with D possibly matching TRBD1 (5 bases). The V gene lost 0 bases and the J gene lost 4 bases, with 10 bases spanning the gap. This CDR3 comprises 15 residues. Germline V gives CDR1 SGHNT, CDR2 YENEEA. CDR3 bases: TGTGCCAGCAGCTTAGAGGGGCAAGGTTACAATGAGCAGTTCTTC. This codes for CASSLEGQGYNEQFF.

The CDR3 region is CASSQEVSNSGRDEQYF. DNA of the CDR3: TGTGCCAGCAGCCAAGAGGTCTCCAACAGCGGGAGGGACGAGCAGTACTTC. This sequence joins TRBV4-2 and TRBJ2-7; TRBD2 agrees at 10 bases. J lost 5 bases, V lost 0 bases, and 10 bases had no gene match. The CDR3 is made up of 17 amino acids. Germline V CDR1 and CDR2: LGHNA, YNFKEQ.

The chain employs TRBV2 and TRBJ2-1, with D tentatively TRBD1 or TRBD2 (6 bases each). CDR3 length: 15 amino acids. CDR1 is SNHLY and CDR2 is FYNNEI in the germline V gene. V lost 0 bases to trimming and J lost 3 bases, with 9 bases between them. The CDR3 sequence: CASSEAGGNYNEQFF. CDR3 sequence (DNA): TGTGCCAGCAGTGAAGCAGGGGGGAACTACAATGAGCAGTTCTTC.

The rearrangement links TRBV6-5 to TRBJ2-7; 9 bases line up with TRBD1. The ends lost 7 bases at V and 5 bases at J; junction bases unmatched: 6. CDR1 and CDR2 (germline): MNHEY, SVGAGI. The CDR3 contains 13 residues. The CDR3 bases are TGTGCCAGCACAGGGACAGGGCCCAACGAGCAGTACTTC. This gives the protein CASTGTGPNEQYF.

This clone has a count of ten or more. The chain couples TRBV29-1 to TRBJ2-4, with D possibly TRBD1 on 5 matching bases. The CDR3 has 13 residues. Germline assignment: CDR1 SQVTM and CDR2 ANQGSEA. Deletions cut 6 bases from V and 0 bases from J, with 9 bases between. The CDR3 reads CSVVQVAKNIQYF. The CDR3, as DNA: TGCAGCGTCGTACAGGTAGCCAAAAACATTCAGTACTTC.

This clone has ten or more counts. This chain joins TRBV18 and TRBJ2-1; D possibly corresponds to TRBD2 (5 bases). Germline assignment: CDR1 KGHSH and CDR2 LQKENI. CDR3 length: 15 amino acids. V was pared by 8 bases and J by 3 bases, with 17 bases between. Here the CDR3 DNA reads TGTGCCAGCACAGCCTCCAATAGCGACTACAATGAGCAGTTCTTC. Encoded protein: CASTASNSDYNEQFF.

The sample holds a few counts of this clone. CDR3 coding DNA: TGTGCCATCACCGGAAGGGGAAACACCATATATTTT. It encodes CAITGRGNTIYF. The rearrangement uses TRBV10-3 and TRBJ1-3; D is uncertain. The CDR3 spans 12 residues. Trimming pared 7 bases from V and 4 bases from J, leaving 8 bases between. Per germline, CDR1 ENHRY and CDR2 SYGVKD.

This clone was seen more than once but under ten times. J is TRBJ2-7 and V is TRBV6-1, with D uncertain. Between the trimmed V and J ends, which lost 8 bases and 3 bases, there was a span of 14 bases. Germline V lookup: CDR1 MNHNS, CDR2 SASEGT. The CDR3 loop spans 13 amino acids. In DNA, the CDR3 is TGTGCCAGCGTCCGATACCGAGGCTACGAGCAGTACTTC. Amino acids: CASVRYRGYEQYF.

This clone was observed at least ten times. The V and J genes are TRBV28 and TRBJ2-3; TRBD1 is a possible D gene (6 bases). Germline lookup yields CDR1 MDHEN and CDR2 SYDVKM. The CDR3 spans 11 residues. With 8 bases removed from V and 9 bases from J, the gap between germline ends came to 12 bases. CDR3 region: CASEGQRTQYF. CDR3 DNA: TGTGCCAGCGAAGGACAGAGGACGCAGTATTTT.

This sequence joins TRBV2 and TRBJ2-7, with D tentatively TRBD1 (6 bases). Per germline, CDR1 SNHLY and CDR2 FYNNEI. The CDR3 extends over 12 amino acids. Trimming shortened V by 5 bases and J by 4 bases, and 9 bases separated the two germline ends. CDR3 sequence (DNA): TGTGCCAGCAGTAAGACAGGTTACGAGCAGTACTTC. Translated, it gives CASSKTGYEQYF. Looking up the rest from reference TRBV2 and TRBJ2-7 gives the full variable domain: EPEVTQTPSHQVTQMGQEVILRCVPISNHLYFYWYRQILGQKVEFLVSFYNNEISEKSEIFDDQFSVERPDGSNFTLKIRSTKLEDSAMYFCASSKTGYEQYFGPGTRLTVT.

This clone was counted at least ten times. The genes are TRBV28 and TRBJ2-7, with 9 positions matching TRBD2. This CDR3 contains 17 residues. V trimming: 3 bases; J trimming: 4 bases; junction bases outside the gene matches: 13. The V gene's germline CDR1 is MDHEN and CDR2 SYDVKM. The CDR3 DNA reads TGTGCCAGCAGTTTGGTATGGTCAGGGACTAGCTTGTACGAGCAGTACTTC. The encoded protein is CASSLVWSGTSLYEQYF.

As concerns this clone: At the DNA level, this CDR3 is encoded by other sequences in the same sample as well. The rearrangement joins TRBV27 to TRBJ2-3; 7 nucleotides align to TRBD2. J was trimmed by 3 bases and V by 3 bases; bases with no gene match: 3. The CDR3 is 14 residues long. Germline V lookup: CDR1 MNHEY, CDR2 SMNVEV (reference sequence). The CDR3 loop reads CASSLGGSTDTQYF. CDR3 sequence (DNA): TGTGCCAGCAGTTTGGGCGGGAGTACAGATACGCAGTATTTT.